The present entry profiles one T cell receptor (beta chain) with its context. TCRdb keeps only in-frame clones here, not all; method: immunoSEQ multiplex PCR. This table holds some 2.3 million clones, 85% to 95% found once. The data were taken from a study of shared clonotypes between healthy human individuals. In germline, CDR1 is SGHNT, CDR2 YENEEA. The CDR3 length is 13 residues. V shed 5 bases and J shed 3 bases, with 8 bases lying between them. The TCR sequence derives from a man aged 18-30 years in good health. Some clones in this sample may be carry-over from other donors' samples. The specimen was naive CD4+ T cells from PBMCs. Subset of the sample: CD45RA+ positively selected. V and J are TRBV11-3 and TRBJ2-1, with D hard to call. The DNA of the CDR3 is TGTGCCAGCAGCCATCATGGCTACAATGAGCAGTTCTTC. It specifies CASSHHGYNEQFF.